This TCR beta chain was retrieved from a study of molecular identifiers for immune sequencing clone quantification. This clonotype was seen repeatedly, ten times or more. TCRdb reprocessed the PCR reads with MiXCR, giving one entry per CDR3 protein. The table shows 85,000 to 100,000 distinct CDR3 sequences, with around 23% occurring only once. Germline V lookup: CDR1 MNHEY, CDR2 SVGAGI. V was clipped by 0 bases and J by 6 bases, with 11 bases between them. The CDR3 loop spans 14 amino acids. J is TRBJ1-1 and V is TRBV6-5; no reliable D call. This sequence was found in a human donor in good health. Some libraries in this study had Jurkat cell RNA spiked in. Specimen: naive CD8+ T cells from blood, with Jurkat cell RNA spiked in. Subset meaning: FACS-sorted CD8+CD4-CCR7+CD45RA+ naive T cells. CDR3 loop: CASSYSGRGPEAFF. DNA for the CDR3: TGTGCCAGCAGTTACTCTGGGCGAGGCCCTGAAGCTTTCTTT.